Presented here are 2 T cell receptor beta chains from one specimen sequenced in a study of T cell responses to AZD1222 COVID-19 vaccine. Profiled with immunoSEQ multiplex PCR; TCRdb holds only in-frame clones, not every one. This sample has roughly 150,000 clones, with around nine tenths found just once. Material: peripheral blood, obtained on day 0 of AZD1222 vaccination. The receptor set was obtained from an adult in good health.

The CDR3 DNA sequence: TGTGCCAGCAGCTTGGGGGACGGTGAGCCCAATCAGCCCCAGCATTTT. It is translated as CASSLGDGEPNQPQHF. The chain has TRBV9 and TRBJ1-5; the D gene is possibly TRBD1 (5 bases). This CDR3 is built from 16 residues. V lost 4 bases and J 3 bases, leaving 17 bases between the germline ends. Per the germline V gene, CDR1 is SGDLS and CDR2 is YYNGEE.

The rearrangement links TRBV5-1 to TRBJ1-1; unclear D gene. The germline V gene has CDR1 SGHRS and CDR2 YFSETQ. The CDR3 covers 16 residues. V lost 4 bases and J 5 bases, leaving 21 bases between the germline ends. The CDR3 loop reads CASSQDGLGGLTEAFF. CDR3 in DNA: TGCGCCAGCAGCCAGGACGGTCTGGGAGGTTTAACTGAAGCTTTCTTT.